The rows below give T cell receptor beta chains drawn from one sample of a study of blood T cell repertoires in COVID-19. This table comes from immunoSEQ multiplex PCR, and its TCRdb copy is limited to in-frame clones, with some not included. The sample contains about 290,000 clones, roughly nine tenths of which appear only once. The sequenced material came from peripheral blood. The source of these receptors is a woman in her thirties with COVID-19, enrolled during active disease. Both conserved end residues are part of each CDR3. A D gene is named only where the DNA matches it firmly. A clone size is listed for some rows: how often the clone was seen (once, few, many), or a class if it is expanded.

clone size	V gene	D gene	J gene	CDR3 DNA	CDR3 protein
-	TRBV18	-	TRBJ1-4	TGTGCCAGCTCACTACAAGGGGTGGATGAAAAACTGTTTTTT	CASSLQGVDEKLFF
once	TRBV27	TRBD1	TRBJ1-2	TGTGCCAGCAGTCGCTCCCGGGACAGTTATGGCTACACCTTC	CASSRSRDSYGYTF
-	TRBV19	TRBD1	TRBJ2-1	TGTGCCAGTGACGCGGGACAGGGGTTCCAGAATGAGCAGTTCTTC	CASDAGQGFQNEQFF
-	TRBV21-1	-	TRBJ2-7	TGTGCCAGCAGCCACACAGGGGGAGTGCCCTACGAGCAGTACTTC	CASSHTGGVPYEQYF
-	TRBV7-6	-	TRBJ1-2	TGTGCCAGCAGCCCCCCAGTCGATGGCTACACCTTC	CASSPPVDGYTF
-	TRBV10-1	TRBD1	TRBJ2-2	TGCGCCAGCAGTGAGATGAGGGGCAGGGGGCCCGGGGAGCTGTTTTTT	CASSEMRGRGPGELFF
-	TRBV5-1	TRBD2	TRBJ2-7	TGCGCCAGCAGCCCCATGGGGAGGGTCTACGAGCAGTACTTC	CASSPMGRVYEQYF
-	TRBV5-1	-	TRBJ1-3	TGCGCCAGCAGCTTTAACTCTGGAAACACCATATATTTT	CASSFNSGNTIYF
-	TRBV11-2	-	TRBJ1-5	TGTGCCAGCAGCTTAGGGCAGGGGAGCAATCAGCCCCAGCATTTT	CASSLGQGSNQPQHF
-	TRBV2	TRBD2	TRBJ2-5	TGTGCCAGCAGCGCGGGACTAGCGGGCCTGTCGCAAGAGACCCAGTACTTC	CASSAGLAGLSQETQYF
-	TRBV5-4	TRBD1	TRBJ1-3	TGTGCCAGCAGCTGGGGACAGGGGCCTCGCTCTGGAAACACCATATATTTT	CASSWGQGPRSGNTIYF
-	TRBV7-8	TRBD2	TRBJ2-1	TGTGCCAGCAGAGAGCGGGGGGGGATGGGGCAGTTCTTC	CASRERGGMGQFF
-	TRBV15	-	TRBJ2-3	TGTGCCACCAGCAGAGCTTCAGGGGGGAGCACAGATACGCAGTATTTT	CATSRASGGSTDTQYF
-	TRBV6-6	-	TRBJ1-1	TGTGCCAGCACAGAACCAGGGGCTGAAGCTTTCTTT	CASTEPGAEAFF
-	TRBV4-1	TRBD1	TRBJ1-2	TGCGCCAGCAGCCTGCCGGGGGACAGGGGCAAGAACTATGGCTACACCTTC	CASSLPGDRGKNYGYTF
-	TRBV7-9	TRBD2	TRBJ2-1	TGTGCCAGCAGCTGGTCCGGGACTAGCTTGGGCAATGAGCAGTTCTTC	CASSWSGTSLGNEQFF
once	TRBV7-9	TRBD1	TRBJ2-6	TGTGCCAGCAGCTTAGCCCTGACAGGGGCCCGAGGGGGGGCCAACGTCCTGACTTTC	CASSLALTGARGGANVLTF
-	TRBV5-1	TRBD2	TRBJ2-1	TGCGCCAGCAGCTTGGGACTAGCGGGGGGCCGTGAGCAGTTCTTC	CASSLGLAGGREQFF
-	TRBV28	TRBD2	TRBJ2-7	TGTGCCAGCTCATCGGGGACTAGCGGACCTTACGAGCAGTACTTC	CASSSGTSGPYEQYF
-	TRBV3-1/TRBV3-2	-	TRBJ1-6	TGTGCCAGCAGCCCGCAGGGAGGTAATTCACCCCTCCACTTT	CASSPQGGNSPLHF
-	TRBV28	TRBD2	TRBJ2-2	TGTGCCAGCAGTCCGGGACTAACGAACACCGGGGAGCTGTTTTTT	CASSPGLTNTGELFF
-	TRBV6-4	TRBD1	TRBJ2-5	TGTGCCAGCAGCCCTTGGGACAGGGGAGGGGAAGAGACCCAGTACTTC	CASSPWDRGGEETQYF
-	TRBV18	-	TRBJ1-2	TGTGCCAGCTCCTTCGTCGGCAGGGCGGATGGCTACACCTTC	CASSFVGRADGYTF
-	TRBV4-2	TRBD2	TRBJ2-1	TGTGCCAGCAGCCCGACTAGCGGGGGGGGCAATGAGCAGTTCTTC	CASSPTSGGGNEQFF
-	TRBV7-9	-	TRBJ2-1	TGTGCCAGCACACTTGCCGGGAGCTCCTACAATGAGCAGTTCTTC	CASTLAGSSYNEQFF
once	TRBV21-1	-	TRBJ2-1	TGTGCCAGCAAGGAAATGAGAGCGGGGGGTCACAATGAGCAGTTCTTC	CASKEMRAGGHNEQFF
-	TRBV5-1	-	TRBJ1-4	TGCGCCAGCAGTTCAGACAGAATTACTAATGAAAAACTGTTTTTT	CASSSDRITNEKLFF
once	TRBV6-1	TRBD1	TRBJ1-2	TGTGCCAGCAGTGAAGTGCCCTACCAACAGGGGAGAGGCTACACCTTC	CASSEVPYQQGRGYTF
-	TRBV29-1	TRBD1	TRBJ2-7	TGCAGCGTCCCTCTGACGGGGACAGGCGAGCAGTACTTC	CSVPLTGTGEQYF
-	TRBV9	-	TRBJ2-5	TGTGCCAGCAGCGTAGCCTGGCAGGCGGGGCCGCAAGAGACCCAGTACTTC	CASSVAWQAGPQETQYF
-	TRBV7-6	-	TRBJ1-1	TGTGCCAGCAGCTTAGGGTTGGGCAGGGGAAGAGGGGCTTTCTTT	CASSLGLGRGRGAFF
-	TRBV5-1	TRBD1	TRBJ2-2	TGCGCCAGCAGCTCGACAGGGGGGATGAGAAGCACCGGGGAGCTGTTTTTT	CASSSTGGMRSTGELFF
few	TRBV6-5	-	TRBJ2-1	TGTGCCAGCAGTTACTCTTCAGGGGAAATGAGGTCGTTCTTC	CASSYSSGEMRSFF
once	TRBV21-1	-	TRBJ2-7	TGTGCCAGCAGCTTTAAGGGGGATACTCACTACGAGCAGTACTTC	CASSFKGDTHYEQYF
-	TRBV5-4	-	TRBJ2-3	TGTGCCAGCAGCACCCTCCCGGCAGATACGCAGTATTTT	CASSTLPADTQYF
-	TRBV4-1	-	TRBJ1-1	TGCGCCAGCAGCCACACAACTGGGCCGGTAGAAGCTTTCTTT	CASSHTTGPVEAFF
-	TRBV6-5	TRBD1	TRBJ1-1	TGTGCCAGCAGTTACCAAATTATGACAGGGGGGCCTGAAGCTTTCTTT	CASSYQIMTGGPEAFF